This TCR beta chain was observed in a study of T-cell memory formation after mild COVID-19. Comment on this clonotype: The antigen remains undetermined.

This CDR3 has 20 amino acids. CDR1 is MNHEY, CDR2 SVGAGI, per germline. J gave up 5 bases and V 8 bases, and 24 bases lay outside the gene matches. TCRdb re-called the 5' RACE reads with MiXCR, one entry per CDR3 protein. The table includes about 110,000 distinct CDR3 sequences, over 15% detected once. Study observations and caveats: Most CD4+ clones that shrank were in CM and EM, while CD8+ ones turned up in EMRA.

The chain has TRBV6-5 and TRBJ2-2; 9 nucleotides match TRBD2. The sequenced material came from PBMCs or a T cell subset sorted from them (not recorded which). The receptor was isolated from an adult woman who had mild COVID-19 (a few samples of this study predate the infection). Cell type and time point are not known. CDR3 in amino acids: CASSKGVAGAPVGWTGELFF. CDR3 bases: TGTGCCAGCTCCAAAGGGGTAGCGGGGGCCCCCGTGGGATGGACCGGGGAGCTGTTTTTT.